The 7 T cell receptor beta chains presented below share a single source sample, sequenced in a study of T cells in women clearing cervical HPV infection. Sequencing was performed with immunoSEQ multiplex PCR; in TCRdb, only in-frame clones are kept and a portion is missing. The data show tens of thousands of clones, and the top ten clones hold 6% to 7%. What was sequenced was blood buffy coat. These receptors all come from a woman between 18 and 69 years old with a cervical HPV16 infection that either progressed to CIN3+ or cleared (not recorded which).

Note on this clone: The junction departs from germline at one end; a sequencing error may be responsible. The CDR3 end lies 3 residues beyond the end of the read and is filled in from the germline J gene. V and J are TRBV6-1 and TRBJ2-1, with D uncertain. CDR1 is MNHNS and CDR2 is SASEGT in the germline V gene. The CDR3 runs to 14 residues. The CDR3 DNA, read in part, is TGTGCCAGCAGTGATTATAGCTCCAACAATGAG. It yields the protein CASSDYSSNNE. The whole CDR3 is CASSDYSSNNEQFF.

In regard to this clone: The read terminates 3 residues ahead of where the CDR3 ends, so the germline J gene completes it. V and J are TRBV30 and TRBJ2-1, with a tentative D call TRBD1 (6 bases). Trimming took off 0 bases at V and 9 bases at J, with 12 bases between the two ends. Germline CDR1 reads GTSNPN; CDR2 reads SVGIG (reference sequence). This CDR3 region has 13 residues. This chain's CDR3 is CAWSVTGPGEQFF. The CDR3 bases that were read are TGTGCCTGGAGTGTAACAGGGCCGGGTGAG. Together with reference TRBV30 and TRBJ2-1, the CDR3 gives the full variable domain: SQTIHQWPATLVQPVGSPLSLECTVEGTSNPNLYWYRQAAGRGLQLLFYSVGIGQISSEVPQNLSASRPQDRQFILSSKKLLLSDSGFYLCAWSVTGPGEQFFGPGTRLTVL.

Turning to this clone: The read comes to an end 3 residues before the CDR3 does, leaving the germline J gene to fill in the end. The rearrangement links TRBV4-1 to TRBJ2-3; 9 bases agree with TRBD1. The CDR3 contains 16 residues. The V gene's germline CDR1 is MGHRA and CDR2 YSYEKL. The chain's CDR3 is CASSHDRGAGNQPQYF. The CDR3 bases that were read are TGCGCCAGCAGCCATGACAGGGGGGCAGGGAATCAGCCG.

Comments on this clone: Compared with germline, one end of the junction differs, possibly owing to a read error. The read gets to within 3 residues of the CDR3 end, and the germline J gene fills in the rest. The same CDR3 arises from other DNA sequences in this sample as well. The chain carries TRBV30 and TRBJ1-3, with unresolved D. The CDR3 covers 13 residues. Per germline, CDR1 GTSNPN and CDR2 SVGIG (reference sequence). The CDR3 is CACELAAGNTIYF. CDR3 DNA, as far as it was read: TGTGCCTGCGAGTTGGCGGCTGGAAACACT.

Worth noting for this clone: The read finishes 3 residues shy of the CDR3 end, and the germline J gene is used to complete it. The chain has TRBV30 and TRBJ2-3, with 11 bases identical to TRBD2. This CDR3 comprises 16 residues. The V gene's germline CDR1 is GTSNPN and CDR2 SVGIG (reference sequence). CDR3 residues: CAWSPLAGGQQETQYF. The DNA read from the CDR3 is TGTGCCTGGAGTCCGCTAGCGGGGGGCCAACAAGAGACG.

As to this clone: The CDR3 end is not reached by the read, which stops 3 residues before it; the germline J gene fills it in. This chain links TRBV7-9 with TRBJ1-2; D remains unclear. The V end lost 2 bases, the J end lost 6 bases, and 16 bases lay between the germline ends. The CDR3 extends over 15 amino acids. Germline CDR1 is SEHNR and CDR2 is FQNEAQ (reference sequence). The CDR3 loop is CASSLSSTASDGYTF. The part of the CDR3 DNA that was read is TGTGCCAGCAGCTTATCCTCGACTGCCTCTGATGGC.

To note about this clone: The DNA ends 3 residues before the CDR3 does, and the rest of the CDR3 is filled in from the germline J gene. The chain recombines TRBV19 with TRBJ2-2; the match to TRBD2 covers 7 bases. J was trimmed by 4 bases and V by 5 bases; bases with no gene match: 7. Germline CDR1 reads LNHDA; CDR2 reads SQIVND (reference sequence). The CDR3 is 15 residues long. The CDR3: CASSDGGSVTGELFF. The covered CDR3 bases are TGTGCCAGTAGTGACGGCGGGAGCGTCACCGGGGAG.